This T cell receptor beta chain came from a study of T cell responses to AZD1222 COVID-19 vaccine. Study-level results: Spike-wide vaccine-associated CD4 TCRs dominated at 160-218 and 743-854. Spike-specific TCR repertoires showed rising breadth and depth after two AZD1222 doses. Possibly, clonal diversity was underestimated; donors were largely white British and included more females.

Pooling covered second doses at about 4 or about 12 weeks. The table came from immunoSEQ multiplex PCR; TCRdb's copy has only in-frame clones and leaves some out. The sample has 80,000 or so clones; about 92% are singletons. V was trimmed by 0 bases and J by 6 bases, leaving 11 bases between them. The germline CDR1 and CDR2 sequences are ENHRY and SYGVKD. This CDR3 is built from 15 residues. Regarding this clone: The antigen remains unidentified.

The source is an adult who received the AZD1222 COVID-19 vaccine. The chain combines TRBV10-3 with TRBJ2-2; D gene uncertain. The sample consisted of peripheral blood, taken 28 days after the second AZD1222 dose. The CDR3 here is CAISESFVSAGELFF. The CDR3 DNA sequence: TGTGCCATCAGTGAGTCGTTCGTGTCGGCCGGGGAGCTGTTTTTT.